This TCR beta chain was identified during a study of control samples from healthy donors and cancer patients. TCRdb's table, derived via immunoSEQ multiplex PCR, lists solely in-frame clones and lacks some. The sample lists about 160,000 clones, roughly 95% occurring once. Germline V gives CDR1 SGHDN, CDR2 FVKESK. This CDR3 has 13 residues. V dropped 5 bases and J dropped 6; count of bases not matched to a gene: 3. This chain uses TRBV14 with TRBJ2-7; 11 positions agree with TRBD2. The sequence came from a woman aged 25 to 45 in good health. Material for sequencing was blood. The CDR3 coding sequence is TGTGCCAGCAGCAGGACTAGCGGGCTCGAGCAGTACTTC. Its protein is CASSRTSGLEQYF. The full variable domain, its missing parts supplied by reference TRBV14 and TRBJ2-7, is EAGVTQFPSHSVIEKGQTVTLRCDPISGHDNLYWYRRVMGKEIKFLLHFVKESKQDESGMPNNRFLAERTGGTYSTLKVQPAELEDSGVYFCASSRTSGLEQYFGPGTRLTVT.